This T cell receptor (beta chain) was found in a study of glioma-infiltrating T cells after dendritic cell vaccination. Study results and limitations: Only a small number of patients had complete blood and tumor samples.

The CDR3 extends over 14 amino acids. CDR1 and CDR2 (germline): MNHEY, SMNVEV (reference sequence). Trimming cost V 10 bases and J 1 base, with 16 bases left between them. As concerns this clone: Its antigen is unidentified.

Amplification used 60 V beta primers and 13 J beta primers. Method: immunoSEQ multiplex PCR; TCRdb's copy keeps in-frame clones and lacks some. Here the sample spans roughly 60,000 clones, about four fifths being singletons. The sample's time point: after dendritic cell vaccination, including at tumor progression/relapse. The V and J genes are TRBV27 and TRBJ1-1; tentative D call: TRBD1 (6 bases). Sequences were derived from blood, sampled after dendritic cell vaccination. The receptor comes from a human donor with glioblastoma. CDR3 nucleotide sequence: TGTGCCACCCGGGCCCACAGGGCGAACACTGAAGCTTTCTTT. It encodes CATRAHRANTEAFF.